Listed here are 28 T cell receptor beta chains from one sample, sequenced in a study of blood T cell repertoires in COVID-19. Here immunoSEQ multiplex PCR was the method, and the copy in TCRdb shows in-frame clones only, minus some. The sample includes roughly 320,000 clones, 75% to 90% of them seen just once. Sequenced input: peripheral blood. These receptors came from a woman in her 50s with COVID-19, enrolled during active disease.

The V call is TRBV11-2, the J call TRBJ2-2; 7 bases align to TRBD1. The CDR3 totals 16 residues. Germline V CDR1 and CDR2: SGHAT, FQNNGV. V lost 5 bases to trimming and J lost 0 bases; unmatched junction nucleotides: 6. CDR3 nucleotide sequence: TGTGCCAGCAGCCCAAACAGGGGATCGAACACCGGGGAGCTGTTTTTT. Its protein is CASSPNRGSNTGELFF.

The V and J genes are TRBV5-5 and TRBJ2-4; TRBD2 aligns across 8 bases. The CDR3 spans 14 residues. CDR1 and CDR2 from the germline V gene are SGHKS and YYEKEE (reference sequence). V was clipped by 4 bases and J by 6 bases; unmatched bases: 6. CDR3 sequence: CASSIQTSGNIQYF. The CDR3 DNA reads as TGTGCCAGCAGCATCCAAACTAGCGGAAACATTCAGTACTTC.

This rearrangement joins TRBV6-5 to TRBJ1-1; D call uncertain. Per the germline V gene, CDR1 is MNHEY and CDR2 is SVGAGI. V lost 0 bases, J lost 4 bases, and 6 bases lay in between. The CDR3 is made up of 13 amino acids. CDR3 nucleotide sequence: TGTGCCAGCAGTTACTCGATGAGCACTGAAGCTTTCTTT. It translates to CASSYSMSTEAFF.

The V call is TRBV11-2, the J call TRBJ2-7, with 11 bases lining up with TRBD2. The V gene's germline CDR1 is SGHAT and CDR2 FQNNGV. The junction had 5 bases not matched to a gene; V was cut back by 4 bases and J by 6 bases. The CDR3 runs to 14 residues. The CDR3 nucleotides read TGTGCCAGCAGCTCACTAGCGGGAGTAATCGAGCAGTACTTC. It encodes CASSSLAGVIEQYF.

This chain links TRBV7-9 with TRBJ1-2; D is unresolved. The ends were cut back, 6 bases at V and 6 bases at J, with 14 bases in the middle. Germline V lookup: CDR1 SEHNR, CDR2 FQNEAQ (reference sequence). The CDR3 sequence is 13 residues long. The DNA of the CDR3 is TGTGCCAGCAGTCCACTAGGCTCGGATGGCTACACCTTC. It specifies CASSPLGSDGYTF.

The genes are TRBV19 and TRBJ1-5; TRBD1 might be the D (6 bases). Germline CDR1 LNHDA, CDR2 SQIVND (reference sequence). This CDR3 is built from 16 residues. Trimming pared 1 base from V and 2 bases from J, leaving 12 bases between. CDR3 DNA: TGTGCCAGTAGTATAGTCCAGGGGTTGGGCAATCAGCCCCAGCATTTT. Translation: CASSIVQGLGNQPQHF.

The rearrangement links TRBV3-1 (or the pseudogene TRBV3-2) to TRBJ2-3; 7 bases align to TRBD2. V lost 1 base, J lost 3 bases, and 4 bases stayed unmatched. Germline-derived CDR1 and CDR2 are LGHDT and YNNKEL (reference sequence). This CDR3 has 15 amino acids. The CDR3 reads CASSQGGSGTDTQYF. As DNA, the CDR3 is TGTGCCAGCAGCCAAGGAGGTAGCGGGACAGATACGCAGTATTTT.

The chain joins TRBV18 to TRBJ2-1; TRBD2 agrees at 10 bases. Germline trimming cut 5 bases from V and 9 bases from J; bases unmatched to any gene: 13. Germline assignment: CDR1 KGHSH and CDR2 LQKENI. The CDR3 has 16 residues. CDR3 in DNA: TGTGCCAGCTCAGCGCCGGGCCTAGCGGGAGTAGGTGAGCAGTTCTTC. Its protein product is CASSAPGLAGVGEQFF. Filled out from reference TRBV18 and TRBJ2-1, the complete variable domain reads NAGVMQNPRHLVRRRGQEARLRCSPMKGHSHVYWYRQLPEEGLKFMVYLQKENIIDESGMPKERFSAEFPKEGPSILRIQQVVRGDSAAYFCASSAPGLAGVGEQFFGPGTRLTVL.

The chain employs TRBV30 and TRBJ2-7; TRBD2 matches 7 bases. CDR1 and CDR2 from the germline V gene are GTSNPN and SVGIG (reference sequence). V gave up 8 bases and J gave up 6 bases; unmatched junction bases: 16. The CDR3 spans 14 residues. In nucleotides, the CDR3 is TGTGCCCAGAAGAAAGGAGCGGGATCAGGCGAGCAGTACTTC. This gives the protein CAQKKGAGSGEQYF.

The chain recombines TRBV24-1 with TRBJ2-5; a possible D gene is TRBD2 (5 bases). Trimming left V 4 bases short and J 5 bases short, with 22 bases between. CDR3 size: 17 residues. CDR1 is KGHDR, CDR2 SFDVKD, per germline. CDR3 coding DNA: TGTGCCACCAGTGACCCCGTAGACGGGGAGCTGGGGGAGACCCAGTACTTC. Translated: CATSDPVDGELGETQYF.

This chain uses TRBV27 with TRBJ1-6, with TRBD1 matching over 8 bases. The CDR3 sequence is 21 residues long. Germline V gene lookup returns CDR1 MNHEY and CDR2 SMNVEV (reference sequence). Losses at the gene ends were 6 bases for V and 1 base for J; bases not matched to a gene: 20. The CDR3 sequence is CASRQLLMRQGTGSYNSPLHF. CDR3 nucleotides: TGTGCCAGCAGACAACTCTTAATGAGACAGGGGACGGGGTCCTATAATTCACCCCTCCACTTT.

V usage is TRBV7-9 and J usage is TRBJ2-3, with TRBD2 matching over 10 bases. Losses at the gene ends were 2 bases for V and 4 bases for J; bases not matched to a gene: 12. CDR1 and CDR2 from the germline V gene are SEHNR and FQNEAQ (reference sequence). The CDR3 is 18 residues long. The CDR3 DNA is TGTGCCAGCAGCTTATTGTCCTTATGGACTAGCGGTTCAGATACGCAGTATTTT. It yields the protein CASSLLSLWTSGSDTQYF.

This clone was seen a few times. The chain links TRBV10-1 to TRBJ1-2; possible D gene TRBD1, 5 bases. Germline V CDR1 and CDR2: WNHNN, SYGVQD (reference sequence). The V gene lost 3 bases and the J gene lost 8 bases, with 10 bases spanning the gap. There are 12 residues in the CDR3. CDR3 loop: CASSDRVGGYTF. Written as DNA, the CDR3 is TGCGCCAGCAGTGACAGGGTTGGAGGCTACACCTTC.

The V gene is TRBV6-5, the J gene TRBJ1-1, with TRBD1 as a possible D gene (6 bases). The V end was cut by 11 bases, the J end by 1 base, with 17 bases between. CDR3 length equals 14 residues. Germline lookup yields CDR1 MNHEY and CDR2 SVGAGI. The CDR3 loop reads CASKIIQGNTEAFF. The CDR3 coding sequence is TGTGCCTCTAAAATCATACAGGGGAACACTGAAGCTTTCTTT.

The chain is built from TRBV30 and TRBJ2-7; 12 nucleotides line up with TRBD2. Germline trimming cut 5 bases from V and 5 bases from J; bases unmatched to any gene: 10. Germline CDR1 reads GTSNPN; CDR2 reads SVGIG (reference sequence). The CDR3 loop spans 15 amino acids. CDR3 in amino acids: CAWQRGLAGSHEQYF. The CDR3 nucleotides are TGTGCCTGGCAGCGAGGACTAGCGGGATCCCACGAGCAGTACTTC. Full variable domain (remainder filled in from reference TRBV30 and TRBJ2-7): SQTIHQWPATLVQPVGSPLSLECTVEGTSNPNLYWYRQAAGRGLQLLFYSVGIGQISSEVPQNLSASRPQDRQFILSSKKLLLSDSGFYLCAWQRGLAGSHEQYFGPGTRLTVT.

V gene TRBV27 combines with J gene TRBJ2-7; D not certain. V dropped 5 bases and J dropped 3 bases, with 2 bases sitting between them. Germline loops: CDR1 MNHEY, CDR2 SMNVEV (reference sequence). The CDR3 length is 10 residues. CDR3 sequence reads: CASSRYEQYF. DNA for the CDR3: TGTGCCAGCAGTCGCTACGAGCAGTACTTC.

V usage is TRBV27 and J usage is TRBJ2-1, with D unclear. Germline CDR1 is MNHEY and CDR2 is SMNVEV (reference sequence). Trimming pared 4 bases from V and 8 bases from J, leaving 18 bases between. CDR3 length equals 15 residues. The CDR3: CASSSPATMGDEQFF. The DNA for the CDR3 is TGTGCCAGCAGTTCTCCCGCTACAATGGGCGATGAGCAGTTCTTC.

The rearrangement uses TRBV7-6 and TRBJ1-2; TRBD1 matches 9 bases. V lost 5 bases and J lost 7; bases outside the gene matches: 11. Germline V gene sequence: CDR1 SGHVS, CDR2 FNYEAQ. The CDR3 runs 15 residues. The CDR3 here is CASSPSQQGARGYTF. CDR3 in DNA: TGTGCCAGCAGCCCCTCCCAACAGGGGGCGCGTGGCTACACCTTC.

The V and J genes are TRBV9 and TRBJ2-5; perhaps TRBD2 as D (6 bases). This CDR3 comprises 17 residues. Between the trimmed V and J ends, which lost 2 bases and 4 bases, there was a span of 21 bases. The V gene's germline CDR1 is SGDLS and CDR2 YYNGEE. CDR3 in amino acids: CASSVPPTGVMRETQYF. The CDR3 bases are TGTGCCAGCAGCGTGCCCCCCACGGGGGTTATGAGAGAGACCCAGTACTTC.

The chain joins TRBV10-3 to TRBJ2-5, with TRBD2 matching over 15 bases. With V trimmed by 4 bases and J by 4 bases, 4 bases remained unmatched. This CDR3 spans 16 amino acids. Germline loops: CDR1 ENHRY, CDR2 SYGVKD. This CDR3 reads CAISAPGLAGGETQYF. In DNA form, the CDR3 reads TGTGCCATCAGTGCCCCGGGACTAGCGGGAGGAGAGACCCAGTACTTC.

The V gene is TRBV6-5, the J gene TRBJ2-1; TRBD2 matches at 13 bases. Germline loops: CDR1 MNHEY, CDR2 SVGAGI. Unmatched junction bases numbered 10, after V lost 2 bases and J lost 12 bases. The CDR3 is 16 amino acids. CDR3 in DNA: TGTGCCAGCAGTTACAGAGGGACTAGCGGGGAGGGCGGGCAGTTCTTC. As protein: CASSYRGTSGEGGQFF.

This clone was detected once. The chain combines TRBV5-5 with TRBJ2-5; weak D call: TRBD1 (5 bases). This CDR3 is 14 amino acids long. V was clipped by 0 bases and J by 5 bases, with 11 bases between them. Germline V gene lookup returns CDR1 SGHKS and CDR2 YYEKEE (reference sequence). The CDR3: CASSLVGVGETQYF. CDR3 coding DNA: TGTGCCAGCAGCTTGGTAGGGGTCGGGGAGACCCAGTACTTC.

The gene calls are TRBV5-1 and TRBJ2-3; D gene uncertain. V lost 2 bases and J lost 0, with 7 bases in between. The CDR3 loop spans 14 amino acids. Germline V lookup: CDR1 SGHRS, CDR2 YFSETQ. The CDR3 DNA is TGCGCCAGCAGCTTCACACCTAGCACAGATACGCAGTATTTT. As protein: CASSFTPSTDTQYF.

DNA for the CDR3: TGTGCCAGCAGCTTAGGGGGGACACCTGAAGCTTTCTTT. Its translation is CASSLGGTPEAFF. The J gene is TRBJ1-1, the V gene TRBV11-3; maybe TRBD1 (6 bases). This CDR3 contains 13 residues. V dropped 1 base and J dropped 6 bases, with 9 bases sitting between them. Germline values: CDR1 SGHNT, CDR2 YENEEA.

The chain links TRBV5-6 to TRBJ1-3, with D maybe TRBD1 (5 bases). Germline V gene data show CDR1 as SGHDT and CDR2 as YYEEEE. The CDR3 is 16 residues long. The V and J ends lost 1 base and 1 base respectively, with 12 bases between them. CDR3 loop: CASSLNTGASGNTIYF. Here the CDR3 DNA reads TGTGCCAGCAGCTTGAACACAGGCGCATCTGGAAACACCATATATTTT.

V and J are TRBV19 and TRBJ1-4; 8 nucleotides agree with TRBD1. This CDR3 spans 16 amino acids. Trimming at V came to 5 bases and at J to 6 bases, leaving 11 bases not matched to a gene. The germline CDR1 and CDR2 sequences are LNHDA and SQIVND (reference sequence). CDR3 protein: CASSVARGLLYEKLFF. The CDR3 nucleotides are TGTGCCAGTAGTGTGGCCAGGGGGCTTCTCTATGAAAAACTGTTTTTT.

The CDR3 DNA follows: TGTGCCAGCAGCCTAACAGGGAATAGCAATCAGCCCCAGCATTTT. This sequence encodes CASSLTGNSNQPQHF. This chain connects TRBV7-2 to TRBJ1-5; TRBD1 might be the D (6 bases). The CDR3 loop spans 15 amino acids. Trimming cost V 5 bases and J 0 bases, with 11 bases left between them. Germline CDR1 SGHTA, CDR2 FQGNSA.

This CDR3 is CASSFGGRARETQYF. The CDR3 region has the DNA TGTGCCAGCAGTTTTGGCGGGAGGGCCAGAGAGACCCAGTACTTC. The rearrangement links TRBV27 to TRBJ2-5, with 9 bases fitting TRBD2. Germline CDR1 and CDR2: MNHEY and SMNVEV (reference sequence). The junction had 6 bases not matched to a gene; V was cut back by 3 bases and J by 4 bases. CDR3 length equals 15 residues.